This is a list of T cell receptor beta chains from one sample in a study of blood T cell repertoires in COVID-19. Libraries were prepared by immunoSEQ multiplex PCR; TCRdb keeps only in-frame clonotypes and omits some of them. This table holds 150,000 to 180,000 clones, about 79% found once. Sequencing was carried out using peripheral blood. The receptors shown here come from a woman aged 60-75 years with acute or convalescent COVID-19. Each CDR3 is given with its conserved first and last residue. Each record gives: V gene, J gene, D gene, clone size, CDR3 length, CDR3 protein, CDR3 DNA. D genes are given only for firm matches. Clone size is shown for a subset of rows, as once, few, many or a class of expanded clone.

>TRBV6-5|TRBJ1-2|TRBD1|.|15
CASSYAGQLNYGYTF
TGTGCCAGCAGTTATGCGGGACAGCTAAACTATGGCTACACCTTC
>TRBV28|TRBJ1-2|TRBD1|.|12
CASSLRQGGYTF
TGTGCCAGCAGTCTAAGACAGGGTGGCTACACCTTC
>TRBV7-9|TRBJ2-7|TRBD1|.|16
CASSLSRGTGSHEQYF
TGTGCCAGCAGCCTCTCCCGCGGGACAGGGAGCCACGAGCAGTACTTC
>TRBV29-1|TRBJ1-2|.|.|12
CSGSGANYGYTF
TGCAGCGGCTCAGGGGCTAACTATGGCTACACCTTC
>TRBV7-9|TRBJ1-3|.|.|16
CASSPPQSTSGNTIYF
TGTGCCAGCAGCCCCCCCCAGTCCACCTCTGGAAACACCATATATTTT
>TRBV7-6|TRBJ1-1|.|.|14
CASSYDRFDTEAFF
TGTGCCAGCAGCTACGACAGGTTTGACACTGAAGCTTTCTTT
>TRBV5-1|TRBJ1-1|TRBD1|.|15
CASSLLGTGATEAFF
TGCGCCAGCAGTTTACTCGGGACAGGGGCTACTGAAGCTTTCTTT
>TRBV5-1|TRBJ2-1|.|.|14
CASSPGYEYNEQFF
TGCGCCAGCAGCCCGGGTTACGAATACAATGAGCAGTTCTTC
>TRBV4-1|TRBJ2-3|.|once|15
CASSQAGATTDTQYF
TGCGCCAGCAGCCAAGCAGGGGCCACGACAGATACGCAGTATTTT
>TRBV7-9|TRBJ2-7|.|.|13
CASSREESYEQYF
TGTGCCAGCAGCCGAGAAGAGTCCTACGAGCAGTACTTC
>TRBV13|TRBJ2-1|TRBD2|.|17
CASSLALAGGLYNEQFF
TGTGCCAGCAGCTTAGCCCTAGCGGGGGGACTTTACAATGAGCAGTTCTTC
>TRBV7-9|TRBJ1-2|TRBD1|.|13
CASSSGGPRGYTF
TGTGCCAGCAGTTCAGGGGGCCCTCGGGGCTACACCTTC
>TRBV27|TRBJ1-1|.|.|13
CASSLDSLNEAFF
TGTGCCAGCAGTTTGGACAGCTTAAATGAAGCTTTCTTT
>TRBV5-6|TRBJ1-2|.|.|13
CASSAIRLYGYTF
TGTGCCAGCAGCGCTATACGACTCTATGGCTACACCTTC
>TRBV24-1|TRBJ2-3|TRBD2|.|15
CATSDRGTSLDTQYF
TGTGCCACCAGTGACCGAGGGACTAGTCTAGATACGCAGTATTTT
>TRBV28|TRBJ1-3|TRBD1|.|17
CASTLLGTGGSGNTIYF
TGTGCCAGCACCCTCCTTGGCACAGGGGGTTCTGGAAACACCATATATTTT
>TRBV27|TRBJ1-2|.|once|13
CASRPYEGDGYTF
TGTGCCAGCAGGCCCTATGAGGGCGATGGCTACACCTTC
>TRBV5-8|TRBJ1-4|TRBD1|once|14
CASSPGQPNEKLFF
TGTGCCAGCAGCCCGGGACAGCCGAATGAAAAACTGTTTTTT
>TRBV30|TRBJ1-6|TRBD1|.|20
CAWSGRRGTGGLQNNSPLHF
TGTGCCTGGAGTGGGAGGAGGGGGACAGGGGGCCTTCAAAATAATTCACCCCTCCACTTT
>TRBV19|TRBJ1-4|.|.|14
CASKGVATNEKLFF
TGTGCCAGTAAAGGGGTAGCAACTAATGAAAAACTGTTTTTT
>TRBV5-1|TRBJ1-2|TRBD1|.|15
CASSQWRTGNGGYTF
TGCGCCAGCAGTCAATGGAGGACAGGGAACGGTGGCTACACCTTC
>TRBV7-2|TRBJ1-2|TRBD1|.|13
CASSLGRGLGYTF
TGTGCCAGCAGCTTAGGAAGGGGGCTAGGCTACACCTTC
>TRBV11-2|TRBJ1-2|TRBD1|.|14
CASSSQGAVYGYTF
TGTGCCAGCAGCTCACAGGGGGCTGTGTATGGCTACACCTTC
>TRBV18|TRBJ1-2|.|.|13
CASSTDSRSGYTF
TGTGCCAGCTCCACGGACAGTCGGAGTGGCTACACCTTC
>TRBV10-3|TRBJ2-2|.|.|15
CAISELQGGTGELFF
TGTGCCATCAGTGAGCTTCAGGGGGGCACCGGGGAGCTGTTTTTT
>TRBV5-4|TRBJ1-3|.|few|14
CASTDRGGGNTIYF
TGTGCCAGCACTGATCGGGGGGGAGGAAACACCATATATTTT